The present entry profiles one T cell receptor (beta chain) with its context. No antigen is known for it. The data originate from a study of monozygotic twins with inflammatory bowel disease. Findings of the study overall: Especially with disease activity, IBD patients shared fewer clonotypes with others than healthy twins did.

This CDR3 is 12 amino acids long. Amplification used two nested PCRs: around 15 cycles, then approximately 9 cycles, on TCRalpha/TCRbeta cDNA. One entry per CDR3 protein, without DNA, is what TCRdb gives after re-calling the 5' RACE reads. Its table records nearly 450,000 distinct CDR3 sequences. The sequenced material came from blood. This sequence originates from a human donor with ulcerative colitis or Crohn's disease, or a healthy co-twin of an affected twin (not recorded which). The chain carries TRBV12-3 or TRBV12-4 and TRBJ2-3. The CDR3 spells CASSFFADTQYF.